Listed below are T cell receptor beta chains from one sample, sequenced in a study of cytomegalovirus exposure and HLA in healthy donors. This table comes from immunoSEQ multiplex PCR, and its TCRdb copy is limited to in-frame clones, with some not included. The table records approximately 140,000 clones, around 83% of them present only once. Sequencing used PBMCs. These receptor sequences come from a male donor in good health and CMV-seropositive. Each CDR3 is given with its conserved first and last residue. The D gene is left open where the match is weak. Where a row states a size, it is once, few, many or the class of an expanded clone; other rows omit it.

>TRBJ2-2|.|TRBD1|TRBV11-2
CASSLGIPGQRTTGELFF
TGTGCCAGCAGCTTGGGGATTCCGGGACAGAGGACCACCGGGGAGCTGTTTTTT
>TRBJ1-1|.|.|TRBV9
CASSVIQNTEAFF
TGTGCCAGCAGCGTAATCCAGAACACTGAAGCTTTCTTT
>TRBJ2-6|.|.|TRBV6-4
CASSVDNSGANVLTF
TGTGCCAGCAGTGTCGACAACTCTGGGGCCAACGTCCTGACTTTC
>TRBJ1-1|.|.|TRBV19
CASSPGHVNTEAFF
TGTGCCAGTAGTCCGGGACACGTGAACACTGAAGCTTTCTTT
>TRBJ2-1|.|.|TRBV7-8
CASSLGKVGAHEQFF
TGTGCCAGCAGCTTAGGAAAAGTGGGGGCCCATGAGCAGTTCTTC
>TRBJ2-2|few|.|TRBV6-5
CASSYGGSGTGELFF
TGTGCCAGCAGTTACGGGGGCTCGGGCACCGGGGAGCTGTTTTTT
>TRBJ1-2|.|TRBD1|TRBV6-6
CASSATGSSGYTF
TGTGCCAGCAGTGCGACAGGGTCATCTGGCTACACCTTC
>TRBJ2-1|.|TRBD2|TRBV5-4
CASTWGSSGDYNEQFF
TGTGCCAGCACCTGGGGATCTAGCGGGGACTACAATGAGCAGTTCTTC
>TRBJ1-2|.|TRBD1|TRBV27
CASSPGAGGYSYGYTF
TGTGCCAGCAGTCCCGGGGCAGGGGGCTATAGCTATGGCTACACCTTC
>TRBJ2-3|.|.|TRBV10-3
CAITNLNTDTQYF
TGTGCCATCACAAACTTGAACACAGATACGCAGTATTTT
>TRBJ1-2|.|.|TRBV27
CASSGGPGRGIGGYTF
TGTGCCAGCAGTGGGGGACCAGGGAGGGGGATAGGAGGCTACACCTTC
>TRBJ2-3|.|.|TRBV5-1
CASSGGPSTDTQYF
TGCGCCAGCAGCGGGGGCCCTAGCACAGATACGCAGTATTTT
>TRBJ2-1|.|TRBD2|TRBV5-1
CASSLEGRGGYNEQFF
TGCGCCAGCAGCTTGGAAGGGCGGGGGGGCTACAATGAGCAGTTCTTC
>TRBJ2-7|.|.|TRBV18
CASSPADEDEQYF
TGTGCCAGCTCACCAGCTGATGAGGACGAGCAGTACTTC
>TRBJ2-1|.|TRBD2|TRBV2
CASRATSGGSRGEQFF
TGTGCCAGCAGAGCCACTAGCGGGGGCTCACGAGGCGAGCAGTTCTTC
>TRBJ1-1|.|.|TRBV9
CASSADMNTEAFF
TGTGCCAGCAGCGCCGACATGAACACTGAAGCTTTCTTT
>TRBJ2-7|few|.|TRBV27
CASRRDKPEQYF
TGTGCCAGCAGAAGGGACAAACCCGAGCAGTACTTC
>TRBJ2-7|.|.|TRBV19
CASSIGSRGYEQYF
TGTGCCAGTAGTATAGGTTCCAGGGGCTACGAGCAGTACTTC
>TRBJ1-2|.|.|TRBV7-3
CASSLTYPGKWAERSYGYTF
TGTGCCAGCAGCTTAACGTACCCGGGGAAATGGGCAGAGAGAAGCTATGGCTACACCTTC
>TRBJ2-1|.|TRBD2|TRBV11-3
CASSLDQSGTSAANEQFF
TGTGCCAGCAGCTTAGATCAAAGCGGGACTAGCGCGGCTAATGAGCAGTTCTTC
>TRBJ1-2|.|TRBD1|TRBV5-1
CASESGTGYGYTF
TGCGCCAGCGAGTCCGGGACAGGCTATGGCTACACCTTC
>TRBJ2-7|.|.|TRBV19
CASTGRMSPYEQYF
TGTGCCAGTACCGGCAGGATGTCTCCCTACGAGCAGTACTTC
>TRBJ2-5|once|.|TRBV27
CASSLGLATQETQYF
TGTGCCAGCAGTTTGGGGCTAGCGACTCAAGAGACCCAGTACTTC
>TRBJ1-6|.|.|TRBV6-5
CARGPGNSPLHF
TGTGCCAGGGGGCCCGGGAATTCACCCCTCCACTTT
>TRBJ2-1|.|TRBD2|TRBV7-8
CASSSRGGRGGNEQFF
TGTGCCAGCAGCTCGAGGGGCGGGAGGGGGGGCAATGAGCAGTTCTTC
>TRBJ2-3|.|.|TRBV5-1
CASTSYGRGGADTQYF
TGCGCCAGCACCAGTTATGGGCGGGGCGGCGCAGATACGCAGTATTTT
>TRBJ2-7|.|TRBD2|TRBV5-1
CASSLVLADYEQYF
TGCGCCAGCAGCTTGGTCCTAGCGGATTACGAGCAGTACTTC
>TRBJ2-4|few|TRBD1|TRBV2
CASSGGQGARDIQYF
TGTGCCAGCAGTGGGGGCCAGGGGGCTAGGGACATTCAGTACTTC
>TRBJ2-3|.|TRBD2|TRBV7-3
CASSLVAGGADTQYF
TGTGCCAGCAGCTTAGTGGCGGGAGGGGCAGATACGCAGTATTTT
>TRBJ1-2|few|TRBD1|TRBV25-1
CASSDRDRGDGYTF
TGTGCCAGCAGTGACCGGGACAGGGGCGACGGCTACACCTTC
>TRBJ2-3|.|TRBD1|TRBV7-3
CASSLVSGTGFKSDTQYF
TGTGCCAGCAGCTTAGTTTCCGGGACAGGGTTTAAATCAGATACGCAGTATTTT
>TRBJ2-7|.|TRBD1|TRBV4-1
CASSPGTGGYEQYF
TGCGCCAGCAGTCCCGGGACAGGGGGGTACGAGCAGTACTTC
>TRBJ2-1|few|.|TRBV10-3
CAISTGTQPNEQFF
TGTGCCATCAGCACAGGGACACAGCCCAATGAGCAGTTCTTC
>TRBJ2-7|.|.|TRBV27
CASSFRQDSYEQYF
TGTGCCAGCAGTTTCCGACAGGACTCCTACGAGCAGTACTTC
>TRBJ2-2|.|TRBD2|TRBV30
CAWSPGLAGPGELFF
TGTGCCTGGAGTCCGGGACTAGCGGGACCCGGGGAGCTGTTTTTT
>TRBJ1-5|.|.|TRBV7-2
CASSLDYNQPQHF
TGTGCCAGCAGCTTAGATTACAATCAGCCCCAGCATTTT
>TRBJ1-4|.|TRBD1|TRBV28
CAPSRDRGNEKLFF
TGTGCCCCTAGTAGGGACAGGGGGAATGAAAAACTGTTTTTT
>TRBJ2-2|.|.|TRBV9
CASSVQPGLSNTGELFF
TGTGCCAGCAGCGTCCAACCGGGACTCTCAAACACCGGGGAGCTGTTTTTT
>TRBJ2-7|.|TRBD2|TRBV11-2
CASAGLAGGLEQYF
TGTGCCAGCGCGGGGCTAGCGGGGGGGCTTGAGCAGTACTTC
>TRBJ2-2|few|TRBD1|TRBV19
CASSNKPGQVFAVDTGELFF
TGTGCCAGTAGTAACAAACCGGGACAGGTTTTTGCGGTGGACACCGGGGAGCTGTTTTTT
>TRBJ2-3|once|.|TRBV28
CASSLPGQNTDTQYF
TGTGCCAGCAGTCTACCTGGACAGAACACAGATACGCAGTATTTT
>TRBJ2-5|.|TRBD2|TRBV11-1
CASSPTQAGGLETQYF
TGTGCCAGCAGCCCTACCCAAGCGGGGGGGCTAGAGACCCAGTACTTC
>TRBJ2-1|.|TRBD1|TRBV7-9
CASSRGQVFSYNEQFF
TGTGCCAGCAGCCGCGGACAGGTTTTCTCCTACAATGAGCAGTTCTTC
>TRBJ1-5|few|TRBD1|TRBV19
CASSLGTVNQPQHF
TGTGCCAGCTCCCTCGGGACAGTAAATCAGCCCCAGCATTTT
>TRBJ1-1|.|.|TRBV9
CASSVVGGAEAFF
TGTGCCAGCAGCGTAGTGGGGGGGGCTGAAGCTTTCTTT
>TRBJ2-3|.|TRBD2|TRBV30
CAWGGSRNTQYF
TGTGCCTGGGGCGGGAGTCGGAATACGCAGTATTTT
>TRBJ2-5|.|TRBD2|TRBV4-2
CASSQYLAGGPKEQYF
TGTGCCAGCAGCCAGTATTTAGCGGGAGGGCCGAAGGAGCAGTACTTC